What follows is one TCR beta chain and its context. Its antigen is unidentified. TCRdb's copy holds only in-frame clones and misses some; the assay was immunoSEQ multiplex PCR. The sample has 20,000 to 25,000 clones, approximately 90% seen once. The sample comes from a study of PD-L1 blockade in urothelial cancer. The wider study: About nine tenths of the roughly 29 patients comprised males who had bladder-origin urothelial cancer. Researchers looked at the blood 3 weeks (second dose) and 6 weeks after treatment began. Study results and caveats: Pretreatment clonality of the blood TCR repertoire below the median was predictive of superior survival.

Described time point: peripheral blood 6 weeks after treatment start. The CDR3 is 15 residues long. Germline V CDR1 and CDR2: SGHKS, YYEKEE (reference sequence). With V trimmed by 5 bases and J by 8 bases, 8 bases remained unmatched. This receptor was taken from a woman aged 55-69 years with urothelial cancer. This chain joins TRBV5-5 and TRBJ2-1, with 12 bases matching TRBD1. This specimen consisted of PBMCs, obtained around atezolizumab (anti-PD-L1) treatment. In DNA form, the CDR3 reads TGTGCCAGCAGTTGGGGGGGACAGGGGGCGGATGAGCAGTTCTTC. Amino acids: CASSWGGQGADEQFF.